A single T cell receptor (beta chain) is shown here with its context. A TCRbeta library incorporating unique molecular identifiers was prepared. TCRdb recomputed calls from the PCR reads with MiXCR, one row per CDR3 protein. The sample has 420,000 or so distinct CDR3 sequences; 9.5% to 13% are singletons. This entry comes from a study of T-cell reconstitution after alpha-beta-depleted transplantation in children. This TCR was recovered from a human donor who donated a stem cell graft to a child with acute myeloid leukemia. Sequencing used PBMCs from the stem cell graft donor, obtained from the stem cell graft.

CDR3 bases: TGTGCAAGTCGCCCACCGGCGGGACAGGGATTTAAGACCCAGTACTTC. Amino acids: CASRPPAGQGFKTQYF. The rearrangement links TRBV12-2 to TRBJ2-5; the tabulated D call, TRBD1, remains unverified against the DNA. TRBV12-2 is a documented pseudogene. The CDR3 sequence is 16 residues long.